What follows are 24 T cell receptor beta chains derived from one specimen sequenced in a study of shared clonotypes between healthy human individuals. Some clones are missing from TCRdb's copy, which holds only in-frame ones; the method was immunoSEQ multiplex PCR. The sample lists more than 1,200,000 clones, roughly 98.5% occurring once. The sample taken for sequencing was naive CD4+ T cells sorted from blood. Subset indicated: CD45RA+ positively selected. The receptor set was obtained from a man under 40 in good health.

The rearrangement uses TRBV19 and TRBJ2-7, with D perhaps matching TRBD1 or TRBD2 (5 bases each). The CDR3 is 15 amino acids. Germline lookup yields CDR1 LNHDA and CDR2 SQIVND (reference sequence). V lost 1 base, J lost 3 bases, and 13 bases lay in between. CDR3: CASSIVGDTLYEQYF. The CDR3 DNA reads as TGTGCCAGTAGTATAGTGGGGGATACACTCTACGAGCAGTACTTC.

The chain has TRBV7-9 and TRBJ2-5; TRBD1 or TRBD2 may be the D gene (5 bases each). The CDR3 extends over 12 amino acids. Per the germline V gene, CDR1 is SEHNR and CDR2 is FQNEAQ (reference sequence). Trimming pared 4 bases from V and 5 bases from J, leaving 8 bases between. CDR3 DNA sequence: TGTGCCAGCAGCTACCGGGGCGAGACCCAGTACTTC. Amino acids: CASSYRGETQYF.

J is TRBJ1-4 and V is TRBV7-9; D might be TRBD1 (6 bases). Per the germline V gene, CDR1 is SEHNR and CDR2 is FQNEAQ (reference sequence). The CDR3 length is 15 residues. Trimming removed 5 bases from V and 6 bases from J, with 16 bases in between. The CDR3 sequence: CASSPRAGAHEKLFF. CDR3 nucleotide sequence: TGTGCCAGCAGCCCAAGGGCAGGGGCCCATGAAAAACTGTTTTTT.

This clone was recorded only once. J is TRBJ1-2 and V is TRBV28, with TRBD1 matching over 9 bases. Germline values: CDR1 MDHEN, CDR2 SYDVKM. The CDR3 is 14 residues long. V lost 6 bases, J lost 3 bases, and 5 bases stayed unmatched. CDR3 residues: CASSQDRGHYGYTF. The CDR3 bases are TGTGCCAGCAGCCAGGACAGGGGCCACTATGGCTACACCTTC.

This clone was detected only once. This sequence joins TRBV2 and TRBJ2-6, with D unresolved. Germline CDR1 is SNHLY and CDR2 is FYNNEI. With 5 bases removed from V and 0 bases from J, the gap between germline ends came to 5 bases. The CDR3 length is 14 residues. The CDR3: CASSLISGANVLTF. For the CDR3, the DNA is TGTGCCAGCAGTCTAATCTCTGGGGCCAACGTCCTGACTTTC.

This chain uses TRBV28 with TRBJ1-2; possible D gene TRBD1, 6 bases. The CDR3 covers 17 residues. V was shortened by 6 bases and J by 3 bases, with 23 bases between the two germline ends. From germline, CDR1 is MDHEN and CDR2 SYDVKM. DNA of the CDR3: TGTGCCAGCAGACGAGGGGGTGAGGGTGGACGGTACTATGGCTACACCTTC. It yields the protein CASRRGGEGGRYYGYTF.

The chain combines TRBV11-2 with TRBJ2-3, with 9 bases aligning to TRBD2. In germline, CDR1 is SGHAT, CDR2 FQNNGV. Trimming at V came to 4 bases and at J to 8 bases, leaving 10 bases not matched to a gene. This CDR3 has 15 residues. The CDR3 spells CASSSPGLAGRTQYF. The DNA of the CDR3 is TGTGCCAGCAGCTCACCGGGACTAGCAGGCCGTACGCAGTATTTT.

V is TRBV7-8 and J is TRBJ1-5; D possibly corresponds to TRBD1 (5 bases). The CDR3 consists of 14 residues. Trimming removed 1 base from V and 6 bases from J, with 10 bases in between. The germline V gene has CDR1 SGHVS and CDR2 FQNEAQ. The CDR3 nucleotides are TGTGCCAGCAGCTTAGTGCAGGGAGGTCAGCCCCAGCATTTT. This codes for CASSLVQGGQPQHF.

The CDR3 coding sequence is TGTGCCAGCAGCGTCAATCTGAGGGAAGCTTTCTTT. Translation: CASSVNLREAFF. The chain is built from TRBV11-2 and TRBJ1-1; D is ambiguous. The V and J ends lost 5 bases and 8 bases respectively, with 12 bases between them. Germline loops: CDR1 SGHAT, CDR2 FQNNGV. The CDR3 spans 12 residues.

V and J are TRBV7-8 and TRBJ2-1; TRBD1 aligns across 10 bases. The CDR3 is made up of 15 amino acids. Germline CDR1 is SGHVS and CDR2 is FQNEAQ. With V trimmed by 6 bases and J by 4 bases, 6 bases remained unmatched. The DNA for the CDR3 is TGTGCCAGCAGTCCAGACAGGGGGCCTTACAATGAGCAGTTCTTC. It yields the protein CASSPDRGPYNEQFF.

The chain links TRBV7-9 to TRBJ1-1; 7 nucleotides match TRBD1. The CDR3 runs to 14 residues. V was pared by 4 bases and J by 1 base, with 3 bases of the junction left unmatched. Looked up from germline, CDR1 is SEHNR and CDR2 is FQNEAQ (reference sequence). DNA of the CDR3: TGTGCCAGCAGCTCGGGACAGAGGAACACTGAAGCTTTCTTT. This codes for CASSSGQRNTEAFF.

The J gene is TRBJ2-7, the V gene TRBV5-1; D uncertain. V was pared by 3 bases and J by 4 bases, with 14 bases between. The germline V gene has CDR1 SGHRS and CDR2 YFSETQ. The CDR3 consists of 14 residues. CDR3 DNA: TGCGCCAGCAGCTCCGGTAGGATGGGATACGAGCAGTACTTC. This codes for CASSSGRMGYEQYF.

The chain links TRBV6-5 to TRBJ1-1; TRBD1 matches 9 bases. Germline trimming cut 4 bases from V and 7 bases from J; bases unmatched to any gene: 10. Germline V gene lookup returns CDR1 MNHEY and CDR2 SVGAGI. This CDR3 has 15 residues. This CDR3 reads CASSSGTTGGGEAFF. The CDR3 region has the DNA TGTGCCAGCAGTTCAGGGACTACAGGGGGCGGTGAAGCTTTCTTT.

The chain carries TRBV6-1 and TRBJ1-4, with 7 bases aligning to TRBD1. CDR3 size: 11 residues. Germline V gene data show CDR1 as MNHNS and CDR2 as SASEGT. The V and J ends lost 2 bases and 12 bases, in that order; junction bases with no gene match: 0. CDR3: CASSEQGELFF. Written as DNA, the CDR3 is TGTGCCAGCAGTGAACAGGGGGAACTGTTTTTT.

The gene calls are TRBV4-1 and TRBJ2-7, with a tentative D call TRBD2 (5 bases). The CDR3 sequence is 12 residues long. Germline loops: CDR1 MGHRA, CDR2 YSYEKL. With 4 bases removed from V and 6 bases from J, the gap between germline ends came to 10 bases. DNA of the CDR3: TGCGCCAGCAGCCCCCGGGGTTCCGAGCAGTACTTC. Residues: CASSPRGSEQYF.

The chain carries TRBV19 and TRBJ2-7, with D perhaps being TRBD1 or TRBD2 (5 bases each). This CDR3 region has 12 residues. V lost 2 bases and J 4 bases, leaving 6 bases between the germline ends. Germline values: CDR1 LNHDA, CDR2 SQIVND (reference sequence). CDR3 nucleotides: TGTGCCAGTAGTATATGGGGGTACGAGCAGTACTTC. Residues: CASSIWGYEQYF.

The chain has TRBV19 and TRBJ2-5; tentatively, D is TRBD2 (6 bases). CDR1 and CDR2 (germline): LNHDA, SQIVND (reference sequence). The CDR3 has 14 amino acids. V was cut by 5 bases and J by 0 bases, with 10 bases left in between. Written as DNA, the CDR3 is TGTGCCAGTAGTGTCCGGGACTACCAAGAGACCCAGTACTTC. This codes for CASSVRDYQETQYF.

Of note for this clone: The sample contains more than one DNA sequence encoding this CDR3. The J gene is TRBJ2-1, the V gene TRBV19; the D is unclear. CDR3 length: 11 residues. V was cut by 3 bases and J by 9 bases, with 6 bases left in between. From germline, CDR1 is LNHDA and CDR2 SQIVND (reference sequence). As DNA, the CDR3 is TGTGCCAGTAGTATTTCAGGTGAGCAGTTCTTC. This gives the protein CASSISGEQFF.

Comment on this clone: The same CDR3 arises from other DNA sequences in this sample as well. The chain joins TRBV5-1 to TRBJ1-1; D gene unclear. V lost 4 bases, J lost 2 bases, and 9 bases lay in between. Per the germline V gene, CDR1 is SGHRS and CDR2 is YFSETQ. This CDR3 has 13 residues. The DNA for the CDR3 is TGCGCCAGCAGCCCCGGTGGCAACACTGAAGCTTTCTTT. This gives the protein CASSPGGNTEAFF.

About this clone: One end of the junction is discordant with germline, which a read error may explain. The V gene is TRBV28, the J gene TRBJ1-4, with a weak D call TRBD1 (5 bases). Per the germline V gene, CDR1 is MDHEN and CDR2 is SYDVKM. The CDR3 runs 16 residues. CDR3: CASRYFGGATNEKLFF. The CDR3 DNA sequence: TGTGCCAGCAGATATTTCGGGGGTGCAACTAATGAAAAATTGTTTTTT.

The CDR3 here is CASSLGRGLPNQPQHF. Here the CDR3 DNA reads TGTGCCAGCAGCTTAGGAAGGGGGCTACCAAATCAGCCCCAGCATTTT. This chain joins TRBV7-2 and TRBJ1-5; TRBD1 matches 7 bases. CDR1 and CDR2 (germline): SGHTA, FQGNSA. J lost 4 bases, V lost 1 base, and 7 bases had no gene match. The length of the CDR3 is 16 residues.

The chain recombines TRBV7-8 with TRBJ2-7; D is undetermined. CDR1 and CDR2 (germline): SGHVS, FQNEAQ. The length of the CDR3 is 15 residues. With 5 bases removed from V and 2 bases from J, the gap between germline ends came to 16 bases. This CDR3 reads CASSPLPRSPYEQYF. The CDR3 DNA follows: TGTGCCAGCAGCCCCCTCCCCAGGAGCCCCTACGAGCAGTACTTC.

The rearrangement uses TRBV5-5 and TRBJ2-3; weak D call: TRBD2 (6 bases). The CDR3 is 15 amino acids. Per germline, CDR1 SGHKS and CDR2 YYEKEE (reference sequence). V was shortened by 0 bases and J by 0 bases, with 8 bases between the two germline ends. In DNA form, the CDR3 reads TGTGCCAGCAGCTTGGGGGGGACTAGCACAGATACGCAGTATTTT. This translates into CASSLGGTSTDTQYF.

The chain is built from TRBV2 and TRBJ1-2; D might be TRBD1 (5 bases). Per the germline V gene, CDR1 is SNHLY and CDR2 is FYNNEI. The V end was cut by 10 bases, the J end by 4 bases, with 22 bases between. The CDR3 runs 15 residues. CDR3 residues: CATEFLRGLSYGYTF. The CDR3, as DNA: TGTGCCACGGAGTTCTTGAGGGGTTTGAGCTATGGCTACACCTTC.